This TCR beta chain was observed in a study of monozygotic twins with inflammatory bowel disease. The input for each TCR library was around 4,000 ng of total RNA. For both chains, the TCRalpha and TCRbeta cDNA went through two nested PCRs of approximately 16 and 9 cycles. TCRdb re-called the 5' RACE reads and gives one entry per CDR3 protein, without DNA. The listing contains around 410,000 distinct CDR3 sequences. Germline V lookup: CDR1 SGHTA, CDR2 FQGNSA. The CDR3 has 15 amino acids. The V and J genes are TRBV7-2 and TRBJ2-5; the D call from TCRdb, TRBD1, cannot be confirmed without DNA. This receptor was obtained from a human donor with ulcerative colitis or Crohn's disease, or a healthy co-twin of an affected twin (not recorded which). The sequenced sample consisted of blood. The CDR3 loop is CASTFGGGPGETQYF.